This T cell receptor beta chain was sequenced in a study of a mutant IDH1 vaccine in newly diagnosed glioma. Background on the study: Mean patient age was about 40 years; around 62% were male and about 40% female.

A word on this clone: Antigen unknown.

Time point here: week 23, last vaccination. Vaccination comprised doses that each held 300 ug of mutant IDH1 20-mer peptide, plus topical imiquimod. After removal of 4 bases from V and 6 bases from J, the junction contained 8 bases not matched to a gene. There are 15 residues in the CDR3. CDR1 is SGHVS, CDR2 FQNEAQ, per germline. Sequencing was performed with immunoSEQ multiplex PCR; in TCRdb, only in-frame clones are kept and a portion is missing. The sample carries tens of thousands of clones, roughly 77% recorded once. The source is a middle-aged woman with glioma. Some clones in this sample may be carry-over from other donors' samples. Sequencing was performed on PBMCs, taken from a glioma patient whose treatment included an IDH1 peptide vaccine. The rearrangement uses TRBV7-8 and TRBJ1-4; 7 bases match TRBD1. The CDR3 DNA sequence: TGTGCCAGCAGCTCAGACAGGGTCGGGTATGAAAAACTGTTTTTT. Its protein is CASSSDRVGYEKLFF.